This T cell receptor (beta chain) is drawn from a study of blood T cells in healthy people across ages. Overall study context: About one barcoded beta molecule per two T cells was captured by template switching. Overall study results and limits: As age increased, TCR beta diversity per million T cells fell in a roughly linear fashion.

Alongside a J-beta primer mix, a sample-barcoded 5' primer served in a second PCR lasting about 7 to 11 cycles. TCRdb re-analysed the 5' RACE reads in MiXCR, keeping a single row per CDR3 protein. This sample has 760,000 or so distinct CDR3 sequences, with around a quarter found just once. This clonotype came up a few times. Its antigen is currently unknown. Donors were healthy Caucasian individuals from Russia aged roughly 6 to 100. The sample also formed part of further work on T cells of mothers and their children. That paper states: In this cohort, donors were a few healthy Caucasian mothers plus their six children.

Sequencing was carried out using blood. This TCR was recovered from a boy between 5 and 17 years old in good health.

CDR3 nucleotide sequence: TGTGCCAGCAGCCGAAACACGGGAGGTGATGGAGAGACCCAGTACTTC. Its protein product is CASSRNTGGDGETQYF. V usage is TRBV7-8 and J usage is TRBJ2-5; 7 bases map to TRBD2. V lost 5 bases and J lost 4; bases outside the gene matches: 13. The germline V gene has CDR1 SGHVS and CDR2 FQNEAQ. The CDR3 has 16 residues.